Following are 9 T cell receptor beta chains from one sample sequenced in a study of beta chain features in type 1 diabetes. Every bit of the isolated RNA underwent reverse transcription, so sequencing read expressed TCRB transcripts. The data were produced by immunoSEQ multiplex PCR, yet TCRdb's version contains in-frame clones alone and is incomplete. The sample has about 360,000 clones; over 9.5% are singletons. The sample comprised naive CD4+ T cells from blood. These receptors all stem from a man aged 18 to 30 in good health.

This clone was seen a few times. This chain uses TRBV5-1 with TRBJ2-2; no clear D. Trimming left V 0 bases short and J 2 bases short, with 5 bases between. CDR3 length: 14 amino acids. CDR1 and CDR2 from the germline V gene are SGHRS and YFSETQ. CDR3 DNA: TGCGCCAGCAGCTTGGCCAGAAACACCGGGGAGCTGTTTTTT. The encoded protein is CASSLARNTGELFF.

This clone has more than one count but fewer than ten. This chain links TRBV7-2 with TRBJ1-4; the match to TRBD1 covers 9 bases. Unmatched junction bases numbered 9, after V lost 5 bases and J lost 8 bases. This CDR3 is 15 amino acids long. In germline, CDR1 is SGHTA, CDR2 FQGNSA. The CDR3 loop is CASSLVRTGVEKLFF. DNA for the CDR3: TGTGCCAGCAGCCTAGTCCGGACAGGGGTGGAAAAACTGTTTTTT.

The chain is built from TRBV23-1 and TRBJ2-7; D is unresolved. TRBV23-1 is identified as an open reading frame with a role that is uncertain. V was pared by 0 bases and J by 2 bases, with 11 bases between. The CDR3 has 15 amino acids. The CDR3 loop is CASSQSGGRTYEQYF. CDR3 nucleotide sequence: TGCGCCAGCAGTCAATCGGGTGGCAGGACCTACGAGCAGTACTTC.

The V call is TRBV27, the J call TRBJ2-7, with a possible D match to TRBD2 (6 bases). CDR1 and CDR2 (germline): MNHEY, SMNVEV (reference sequence). The V and J ends lost 2 bases and 1 base respectively, with 15 bases between them. The CDR3 is 16 residues long. CDR3 DNA sequence: TGTGCCAGCAGTTTAAAACCCCGCGGGGTTTCCTACGAGCAGTACTTC. Translating gives CASSLKPRGVSYEQYF.

In its sample, this clone was seen a few times. The V and J genes are TRBV18 and TRBJ2-2; 9 bases align to TRBD1. Germline V gene data show CDR1 as KGHSH and CDR2 as LQKENI. Germline trimming cut 0 bases from V and 5 bases from J; bases unmatched to any gene: 1. The CDR3 is 15 amino acids. This chain's CDR3 is CASSPPGQGTGELFF. The CDR3 bases are TGTGCCAGCTCACCACCAGGACAGGGGACCGGGGAGCTGTTTTTT.

In its sample, this clone was seen a few times. The chain has TRBV5-1 and TRBJ1-2, with 9 nucleotides matching TRBD1. V shed 5 bases and J 6 bases; nucleotides not matched to a gene: 8. The CDR3 extends over 14 amino acids. Germline V gene data show CDR1 as SGHRS and CDR2 as YFSETQ. CDR3 loop: CASSRGQGRNGYTF. CDR3 DNA sequence: TGCGCCAGCAGTAGGGGACAGGGCCGTAATGGCTACACCTTC.

This clone was observed a few times. This rearrangement joins TRBV5-1 to TRBJ1-2; 8 bases line up with TRBD1. The CDR3 has 14 amino acids. The germline gives CDR1 SGHRS, CDR2 YFSETQ. Trimming removed 4 bases from V and 4 bases from J; junction bases left unmatched: 6. The CDR3 here is CASSPGQGGYGYTF. The CDR3 DNA follows: TGCGCCAGCAGCCCCGGACAGGGTGGCTATGGCTACACCTTC.

The genes are TRBV7-2 and TRBJ2-1, with a possible D match to TRBD2 (5 bases). This CDR3 has 12 amino acids. V lost 6 bases and J lost 11, with 14 bases in between. Germline CDR1 is SGHTA and CDR2 is FQGNSA. The CDR3 DNA reads TGTGCCAGCAGACCGGACGACGGGAAGCAGTTCTTC. It yields the protein CASRPDDGKQFF. Using reference TRBV7-2 and TRBJ2-1 for the parts outside the CDR3, the full variable domain is GAGVSQSPSNKVTEKGKDVELRCDPISGHTALYWYRQSLGQGLEFLIYFQGNSAPDKSGLPSDRFSAERTGGSVSTLTIQRTQQEDSAVYLCASRPDDGKQFFGPGTRLTVL.

This clone turned up a few times. The V and J genes are TRBV7-2 and TRBJ2-3; the D is unclear. V was shortened by 3 bases and J by 6 bases, with 10 bases between the two germline ends. The CDR3 extends over 13 amino acids. Germline V gene data show CDR1 as SGHTA and CDR2 as FQGNSA. The CDR3 coding sequence is TGTGCCAGCAGCTTGCCTAGTTTGGATACGCAGTATTTT. This sequence encodes CASSLPSLDTQYF.